Listed below are T cell receptor beta chains from one sample, sequenced in a study of shared clonotypes between healthy human individuals. TCRdb's table, derived via immunoSEQ multiplex PCR, lists solely in-frame clones and lacks some. The sample has 740,000 or so clones, around 73% seen once. The sequenced sample was memory CD4+ T cells sorted from blood. The receptors were gathered from a woman younger than 45 in good health. Both conserved end residues are part of each CDR3. D genes are given only for firm matches. Size is omitted from some rows. Given values are once, few, many or a class for expanded clones.

CDR3 length | J gene | D gene | V gene | clone size | CDR3 protein | CDR3 DNA
13 | TRBJ2-5 | - | TRBV27 | - | CASGFWSRETQYF | TGTGCCAGCGGGTTCTGGAGTCGGGAGACCCAGTACTTC
15 | TRBJ1-4 | TRBD1 | TRBV29-1 | - | CSVDPGGTTNEKLFF | TGCAGCGTTGATCCAGGGGGAACAACTAATGAAAAACTGTTTTTT
15 | TRBJ2-2 | TRBD2 | TRBV5-1 | - | CASSSTAGAGGELFF | TGCGCCAGCAGCTCAACAGCGGGAGCTGGCGGGGAGCTGTTTTTT
15 | TRBJ2-2 | TRBD1 | TRBV5-1 | - | CASSTGQGLTGELFF | TGCGCCAGCAGCACGGGACAGGGACTCACCGGGGAGCTGTTTTTT
16 | TRBJ2-3 | TRBD2 | TRBV5-1 | - | CASSKGLAGGPDTQYF | TGCGCCAGCTCCAAAGGGCTAGCGGGAGGACCAGATACGCAGTATTTT
16 | TRBJ1-2 | TRBD1 | TRBV19 | - | CASSRSPGTGTYGYTF | TGTGCCAGTAGTCGTTCCCCCGGGACAGGAACCTATGGCTACACCTTC
14 | TRBJ2-5 | TRBD2 | TRBV25-1 | - | CASSETSGKETQYF | TGTGCCAGCAGCGAGACTAGCGGAAAAGAGACCCAGTACTTC
16 | TRBJ2-1 | TRBD2 | TRBV7-9 | - | CASSQWTSGNYNEQFF | TGTGCCAGCAGCCAATGGACTAGCGGAAACTACAATGAGCAGTTCTTC
18 | TRBJ2-1 | - | TRBV4-1 | once | CASSHKTVGPVVNNEQFF | TGCGCCAGCAGCCACAAGACCGTGGGACCAGTGGTCAACAATGAGCAGTTCTTC
14 | TRBJ2-3 | TRBD2 | TRBV6-5 | - | CASNSLAVTDTQYF | TGTGCCAGTAACTCGCTAGCGGTCACAGATACGCAGTATTTT
18 | TRBJ2-1 | - | TRBV11-2 | once | CASSSPKDSSGSYNEQFF | TGTGCCAGCAGCTCCCCCAAAGACTCCTCCGGATCCTACAATGAGCAGTTCTTC
14 | TRBJ1-2 | - | TRBV28 | few | CASSSTWDMVGYTF | TGTGCCAGCAGTTCTACGTGGGACATGGTTGGCTACACCTTC
15 | TRBJ1-1 | - | TRBV11-2 | - | CASSADLGGGTEAFF | TGTGCCAGCAGCGCCGACCTAGGTGGGGGAACTGAAGCTTTCTTT
16 | TRBJ2-4 | TRBD1 | TRBV5-1 | - | CASSSTSGLRGNIQYF | TGCGCCAGCAGCTCTACGTCCGGGCTCAGGGGGAACATTCAGTACTTC
12 | TRBJ2-5 | - | TRBV28 | - | CASRGGLETQYF | TGTGCCAGCAGAGGAGGTTTGGAGACCCAGTACTTC
14 | TRBJ2-3 | TRBD1 | TRBV5-1 | - | CASSLGTGGDTQYF | TGCGCCAGCAGCCTCGGGACAGGGGGAGATACGCAGTATTTT
16 | TRBJ2-5 | TRBD1 | TRBV18 | - | CASSPTRTGAQETQYF | TGTGCCAGCTCACCGACGAGGACAGGGGCCCAAGAGACCCAGTACTTC
17 | TRBJ2-1 | TRBD2 | TRBV28 | - | CASSKDKLAGRYNEQFF | TGTGCCAGCAGTAAAGACAAACTAGCGGGAAGATACAATGAGCAGTTCTTC
13 | TRBJ1-5 | - | TRBV2 | few | CASSGTSNQPQHF | TGTGCCAGCAGTGGGACGAGCAATCAGCCCCAGCATTTT
13 | TRBJ1-1 | - | TRBV27 | - | CASSLRGYTEAFF | TGTGCCAGCAGTTTAAGGGGTTACACTGAAGCTTTCTTT
12 | TRBJ1-2 | - | TRBV15 | - | CATSRVAYGYTF | TGTGCCACCAGCAGAGTGGCGTATGGCTACACCTTC
17 | TRBJ2-3 | TRBD2 | TRBV5-1 | - | CASSKGLAMTRVDTQYF | TGCGCCAGCAGCAAGGGACTAGCGATGACCCGGGTAGATACGCAGTATTTT
13 | TRBJ1-4 | - | TRBV6-1 | - | CASSSRDGEKLFF | TGTGCCAGCAGCTCGCGGGACGGTGAAAAACTGTTTTTT
15 | TRBJ2-2 | - | TRBV5-1 | - | CASSYDRPNTGELFF | TGCGCCAGCAGCTATGACAGGCCGAACACCGGGGAGCTGTTTTTT
14 | TRBJ2-1 | - | TRBV6-4 | - | CASSGTPDYNEQFF | TGTGCCAGCTCCGGGACTCCTGACTACAATGAGCAGTTCTTC
13 | TRBJ2-7 | - | TRBV5-1 | few | CASSPGTTYEQYF | TGCGCCAGCAGCCCGGGGACGACCTACGAGCAGTACTTC
15 | TRBJ2-2 | TRBD2 | TRBV6-5 | - | CASSYRGRATGELFF | TGTGCCAGCAGTTACCGTGGGAGGGCCACCGGGGAGCTGTTTTTT
14 | TRBJ2-1 | TRBD1 | TRBV5-1 | - | CASSWDRGYNEQFF | TGCGCCAGCAGTTGGGACAGGGGTTACAATGAGCAGTTCTTC
15 | TRBJ2-2 | TRBD2 | TRBV6-6 | - | CASLTSGGNTGELFF | TGTGCCAGCCTGACTAGCGGGGGGAACACCGGGGAGCTGTTTTTT
17 | TRBJ2-3 | TRBD2 | TRBV5-4 | - | CASSALGWREAGDTQYF | TGTGCCAGCAGCGCTTTGGGATGGCGGGAGGCCGGGGATACGCAGTATTTT
15 | TRBJ2-2 | - | TRBV11-1 | - | CASSPPGGITGELFF | TGTGCCAGCAGCCCCCCAGGAGGGATCACCGGGGAGCTGTTTTTT
14 | TRBJ2-2 | - | TRBV10-1 | - | CASRRDLNTGELFF | TGCGCCAGCCGCAGGGACTTGAACACCGGGGAGCTGTTTTTT
15 | TRBJ1-2 | - | TRBV11-2 | - | CASSLDVGFFYGYTF | TGTGCCAGCAGCTTAGATGTGGGGTTTTTCTATGGCTACACCTTC
15 | TRBJ2-7 | - | TRBV7-9 | - | CASSLLGRNSYEQYF | TGTGCCAGCAGCTTATTAGGGCGGAACTCCTACGAGCAGTACTTC
15 | TRBJ2-3 | TRBD2 | TRBV7-2 | - | CASTVTSGRADTQYF | TGTGCCAGCACCGTGACTAGCGGGAGGGCAGATACGCAGTATTTT
17 | TRBJ2-1 | TRBD1 | TRBV11-2 | - | CASSLVGSGQGRDEQFF | TGTGCCAGCAGCTTAGTTGGCTCGGGACAGGGTCGCGATGAGCAGTTCTTC
15 | TRBJ2-7 | - | TRBV19 | - | CASSIQGRGSYEQYF | TGTGCCAGTAGTATTCAGGGAAGGGGCTCCTACGAGCAGTACTTC
12 | TRBJ2-7 | - | TRBV6-1 | - | CASSYEAHEQYF | TGTGCCAGCAGCTATGAGGCCCACGAGCAGTACTTC
16 | TRBJ2-7 | TRBD2 | TRBV13 | - | CASSLVGSGRDYEQYF | TGTGCCAGCAGCTTAGTCGGTAGCGGGAGGGACTACGAGCAGTACTTC
15 | TRBJ1-2 | TRBD1 | TRBV6-1 | - | CASNTGQAQNYGYTF | TGTGCCAGCAATACAGGACAGGCGCAGAACTATGGCTACACCTTC
13 | TRBJ2-7 | - | TRBV23-1 | - | CASLGHISYEQYF | TGCGCCAGTTTGGGACATATTTCCTACGAGCAGTACTTC
15 | TRBJ2-5 | - | TRBV4-1 | many | CASSQVGTLQETQYF | TGCGCCAGCAGCCAAGTTGGGACACTCCAAGAGACCCAGTACTTC
11 | TRBJ1-1 | - | TRBV27 | - | CASRRGTEAFF | TGTGCCAGCAGAAGGGGCACTGAAGCTTTCTTT